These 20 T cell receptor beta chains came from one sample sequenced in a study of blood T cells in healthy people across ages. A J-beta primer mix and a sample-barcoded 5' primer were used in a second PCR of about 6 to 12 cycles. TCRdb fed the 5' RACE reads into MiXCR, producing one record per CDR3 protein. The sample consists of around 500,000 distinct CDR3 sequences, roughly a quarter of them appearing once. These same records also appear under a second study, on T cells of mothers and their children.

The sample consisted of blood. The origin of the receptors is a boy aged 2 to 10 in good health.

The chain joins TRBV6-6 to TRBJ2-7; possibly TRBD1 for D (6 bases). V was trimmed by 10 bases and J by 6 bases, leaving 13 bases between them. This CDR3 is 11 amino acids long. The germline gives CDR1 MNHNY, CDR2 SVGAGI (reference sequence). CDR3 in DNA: TGTGCCACGGTGACAGGCCCCGAGCAGTACTTC. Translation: CATVTGPEQYF.

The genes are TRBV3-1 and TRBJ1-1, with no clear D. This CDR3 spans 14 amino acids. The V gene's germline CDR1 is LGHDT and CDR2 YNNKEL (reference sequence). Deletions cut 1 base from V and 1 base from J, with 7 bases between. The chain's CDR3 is CASSQGTANTEAFF. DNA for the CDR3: TGTGCCAGCAGCCAAGGGACGGCGAACACTGAAGCTTTCTTT.

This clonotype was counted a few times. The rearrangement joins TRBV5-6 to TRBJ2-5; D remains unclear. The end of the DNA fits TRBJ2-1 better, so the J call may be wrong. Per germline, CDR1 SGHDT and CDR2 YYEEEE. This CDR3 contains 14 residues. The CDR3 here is CASSLGGLGNEQFF. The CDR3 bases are TGTGCCAGCAGCTTGGGTGGCTTGGGGAATGAGCAGTTCTTC.

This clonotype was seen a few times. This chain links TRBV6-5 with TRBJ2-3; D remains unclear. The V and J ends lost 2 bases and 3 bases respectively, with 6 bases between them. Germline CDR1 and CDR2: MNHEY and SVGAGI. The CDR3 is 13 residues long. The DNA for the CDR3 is TGTGCCAGCAGTTACGAAGAGACAGATACGCAGTATTTT. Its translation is CASSYEETDTQYF.

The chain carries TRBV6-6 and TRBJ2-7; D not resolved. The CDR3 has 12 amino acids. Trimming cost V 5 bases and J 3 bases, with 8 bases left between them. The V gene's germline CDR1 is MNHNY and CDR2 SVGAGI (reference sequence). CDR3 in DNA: TGTGCCAGCAGTCCCCATCTCTACGAGCAGTACTTC. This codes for CASSPHLYEQYF.

The CDR3 DNA sequence: TGTGCCAGCAGCTTTGGGGGGGTCGACAATGAGCAGTTCTTC. This encodes CASSFGGVDNEQFF. The chain joins TRBV7-9 to TRBJ2-1; 7 bases are shared with TRBD2. CDR1 and CDR2 (germline): SEHNR, FQNEAQ (reference sequence). J gave up 5 bases and V 3 bases, and 4 bases lay outside the gene matches. The CDR3 spans 14 residues.

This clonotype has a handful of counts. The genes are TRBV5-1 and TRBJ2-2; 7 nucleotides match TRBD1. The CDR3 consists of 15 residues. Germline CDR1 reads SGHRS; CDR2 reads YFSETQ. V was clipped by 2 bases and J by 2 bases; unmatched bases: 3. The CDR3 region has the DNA TGCGCCAGCAGCTTCGGGACAGCAAACACCGGGGAGCTGTTTTTT. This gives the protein CASSFGTANTGELFF.

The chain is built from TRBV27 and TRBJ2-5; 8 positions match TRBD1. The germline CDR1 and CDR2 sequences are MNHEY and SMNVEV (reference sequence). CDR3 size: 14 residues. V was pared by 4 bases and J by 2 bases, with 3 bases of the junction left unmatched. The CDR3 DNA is TGTGCCAGCAGTTACGACAGGGGTCAAGAGACCCAGTACTTC. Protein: CASSYDRGQETQYF.

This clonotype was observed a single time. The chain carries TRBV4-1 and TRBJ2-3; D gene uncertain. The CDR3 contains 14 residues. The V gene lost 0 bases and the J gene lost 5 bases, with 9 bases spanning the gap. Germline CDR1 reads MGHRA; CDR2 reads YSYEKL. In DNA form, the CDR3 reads TGCGCCAGCAGCCAAGATTCGGTGCGAGATACGCAGTATTTT. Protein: CASSQDSVRDTQYF.

The CDR3 here is CSASPLGSSYEQYF. CDR3 nucleotide sequence: TGCAGTGCTTCACCCTTAGGCAGCTCCTACGAGCAGTACTTC. This chain links TRBV20-1 with TRBJ2-7, with unresolved D. The germline V and J ends were trimmed by 5 bases and 0 bases, with 14 bases remaining between them. The CDR3 extends over 14 amino acids. Looked up from germline, CDR1 is DFQATT and CDR2 is SNEGSKA (reference sequence).

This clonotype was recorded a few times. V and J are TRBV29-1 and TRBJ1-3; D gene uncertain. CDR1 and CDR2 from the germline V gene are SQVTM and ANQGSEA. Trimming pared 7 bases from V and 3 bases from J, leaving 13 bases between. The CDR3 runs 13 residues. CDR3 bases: TGCAGCGCCAGGCGACAAGGTGGAAACACCATATATTTT. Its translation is CSARRQGGNTIYF.

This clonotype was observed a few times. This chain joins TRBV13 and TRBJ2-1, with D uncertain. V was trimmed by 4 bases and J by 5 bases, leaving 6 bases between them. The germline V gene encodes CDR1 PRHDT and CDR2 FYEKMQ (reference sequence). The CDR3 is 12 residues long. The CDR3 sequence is CASSSEDNEQFF. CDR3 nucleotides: TGTGCCAGCAGCTCAGAAGACAATGAGCAGTTCTTC. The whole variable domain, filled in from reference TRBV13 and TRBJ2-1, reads AAGVIQSPRHLIKEKRETATLKCYPIPRHDTVYWYQQGPGQDPQFLISFYEKMQSDKGSIPDRFSAQQFSDYHSELNMSSLELGDSALYFCASSSEDNEQFFGPGTRLTVL.

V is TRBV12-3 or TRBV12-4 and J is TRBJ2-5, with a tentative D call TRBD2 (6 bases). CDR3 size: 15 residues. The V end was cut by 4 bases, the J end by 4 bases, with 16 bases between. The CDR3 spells CASSSQSSGLETQYF. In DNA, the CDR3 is TGTGCCAGCAGTTCGCAGAGTAGCGGATTAGAGACCCAGTACTTC.

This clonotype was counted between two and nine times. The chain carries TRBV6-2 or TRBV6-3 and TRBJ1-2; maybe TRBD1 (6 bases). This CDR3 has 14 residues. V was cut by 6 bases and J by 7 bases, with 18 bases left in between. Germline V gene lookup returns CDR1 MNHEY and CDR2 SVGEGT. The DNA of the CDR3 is TGTGCCAGCAGAAAACCGAACAGGGATCCTGGCTACACCTTC. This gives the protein CASRKPNRDPGYTF.

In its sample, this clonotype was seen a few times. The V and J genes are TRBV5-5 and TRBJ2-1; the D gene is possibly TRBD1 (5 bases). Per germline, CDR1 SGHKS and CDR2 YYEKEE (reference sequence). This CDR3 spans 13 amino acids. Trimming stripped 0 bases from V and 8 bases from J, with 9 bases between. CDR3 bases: TGTGCCAGCAGCTTGGACTTAGGGGATGAGCAGTTCTTC. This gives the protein CASSLDLGDEQFF. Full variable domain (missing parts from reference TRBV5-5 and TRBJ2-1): DAGVTQSPTHLIKTRGQQVTLRCSPISGHKSVSWYQQVLGQGPQFIFQYYEKEERGRGNFPDRFSARQFPNYSSELNVNALLLGDSALYLCASSLDLGDEQFFGPGTRLTVL.

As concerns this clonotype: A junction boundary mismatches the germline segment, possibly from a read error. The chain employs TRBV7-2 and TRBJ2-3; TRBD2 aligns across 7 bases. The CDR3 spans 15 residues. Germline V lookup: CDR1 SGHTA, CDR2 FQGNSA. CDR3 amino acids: CASSLEPRGTNTRYF. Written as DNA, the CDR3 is TGTGCCAGCAGCTTAGAACCCCGCGGGACTAATACGCGGTATTTT.

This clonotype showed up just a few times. In DNA, the CDR3 is TGTGCCAGCGAAAGGACAGCAATGGTTGGAAACACCATATATTTT. Translating gives CASERTAMVGNTIYF. The chain combines TRBV6-2 or TRBV6-3 with TRBJ1-3, with a tentative D call TRBD1 (6 bases). The germline V and J ends were trimmed by 8 bases and 3 bases, with 17 bases remaining between them. Looked up from germline, CDR1 is MNHEY and CDR2 is SVGEGT. There are 15 residues in the CDR3.

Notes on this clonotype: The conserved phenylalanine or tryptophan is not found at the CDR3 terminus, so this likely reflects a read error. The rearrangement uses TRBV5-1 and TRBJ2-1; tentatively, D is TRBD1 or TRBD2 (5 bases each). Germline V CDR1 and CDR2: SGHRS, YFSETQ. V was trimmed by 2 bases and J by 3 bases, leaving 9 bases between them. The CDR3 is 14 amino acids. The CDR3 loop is CASSFGTVYNEQFL. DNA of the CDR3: TGCGCCAGCAGCTTCGGGACGGTCTACAATGAGCAGTTCCTC.

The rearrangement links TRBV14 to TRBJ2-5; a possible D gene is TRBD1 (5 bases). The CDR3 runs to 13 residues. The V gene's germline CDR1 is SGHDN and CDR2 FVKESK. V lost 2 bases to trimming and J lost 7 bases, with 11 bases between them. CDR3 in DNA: TGTGCCAGCAGCCAATCTGAAGGGGTGACCCAGTACTTC. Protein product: CASSQSEGVTQYF.

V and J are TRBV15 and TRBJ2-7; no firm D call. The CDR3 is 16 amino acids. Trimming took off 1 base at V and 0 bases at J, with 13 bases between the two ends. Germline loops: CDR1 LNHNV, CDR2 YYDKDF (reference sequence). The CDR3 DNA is TGTGCCACCAGCAGAGGGAACAGTGGGATCTCCTACGAGCAGTACTTC. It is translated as CATSRGNSGISYEQYF.